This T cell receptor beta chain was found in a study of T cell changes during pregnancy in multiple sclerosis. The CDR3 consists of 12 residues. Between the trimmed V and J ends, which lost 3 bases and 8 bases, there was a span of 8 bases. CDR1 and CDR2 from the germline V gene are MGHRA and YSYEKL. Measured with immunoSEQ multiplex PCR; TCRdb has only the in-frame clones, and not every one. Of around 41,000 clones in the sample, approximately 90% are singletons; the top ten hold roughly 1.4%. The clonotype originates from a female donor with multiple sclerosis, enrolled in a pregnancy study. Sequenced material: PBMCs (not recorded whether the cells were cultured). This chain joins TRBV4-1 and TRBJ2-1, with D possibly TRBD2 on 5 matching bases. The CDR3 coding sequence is TGCGCCAGCAGCCAGGAACTAGATGAGCAGTTCTTC. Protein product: CASSQELDEQFF.